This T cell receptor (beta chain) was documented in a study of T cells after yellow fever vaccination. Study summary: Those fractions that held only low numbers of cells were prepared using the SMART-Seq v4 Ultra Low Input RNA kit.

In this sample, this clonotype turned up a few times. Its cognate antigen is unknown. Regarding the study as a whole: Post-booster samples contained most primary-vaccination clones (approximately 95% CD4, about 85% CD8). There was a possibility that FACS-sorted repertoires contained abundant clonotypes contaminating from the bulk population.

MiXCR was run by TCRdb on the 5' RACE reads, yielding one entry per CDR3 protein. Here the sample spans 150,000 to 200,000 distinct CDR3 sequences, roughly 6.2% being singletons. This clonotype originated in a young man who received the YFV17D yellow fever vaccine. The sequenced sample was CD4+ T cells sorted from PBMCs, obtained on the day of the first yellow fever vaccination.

The CDR3 loop reads CASKGTGTTTNEKLFF. The CDR3 DNA reads as TGCGCCAGCAAAGGGACGGGGACCACAACTAATGAAAAACTGTTTTTT. The J gene is TRBJ1-4, the V gene TRBV5-1; D might be TRBD1 (5 bases). The germline CDR1 and CDR2 sequences are SGHRS and YFSETQ. The CDR3 is 16 residues long. V lost 6 bases, J lost 0 bases, and 15 bases lay in between. The entire variable domain, with the rest obtained from reference TRBV5-1 and TRBJ1-4, is as follows: KAGVTQTPRYLIKTRGQQVTLSCSPISGHRSVSWYQQTPGQGLQFLFEYFSETQRNKGNFPGRFSGRQFSNSRSEMNVSTLELGDSALYLCASKGTGTTTNEKLFFGSGTQLSVL.